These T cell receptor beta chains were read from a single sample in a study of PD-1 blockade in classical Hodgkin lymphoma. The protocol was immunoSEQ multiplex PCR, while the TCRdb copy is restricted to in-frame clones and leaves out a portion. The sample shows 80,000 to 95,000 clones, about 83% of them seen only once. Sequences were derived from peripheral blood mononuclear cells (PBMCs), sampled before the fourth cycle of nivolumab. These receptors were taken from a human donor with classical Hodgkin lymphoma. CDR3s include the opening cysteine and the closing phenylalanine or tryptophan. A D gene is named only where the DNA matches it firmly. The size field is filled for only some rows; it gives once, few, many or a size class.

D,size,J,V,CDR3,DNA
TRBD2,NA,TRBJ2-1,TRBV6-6,CASSGPSSGKYNEQFF,TGTGCCAGCAGTGGCCCCTCCAGCGGGAAATACAATGAGCAGTTCTTC
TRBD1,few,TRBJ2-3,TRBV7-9,CASSLVGTGGSDTQYF,TGTGCCAGCAGCTTAGTTGGGACAGGGGGATCAGATACGCAGTATTTT
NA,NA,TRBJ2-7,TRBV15,CATSTGPLTYEQYF,TGTGCCACCAGCACGGGTCCTCTGACCTACGAGCAGTACTTC
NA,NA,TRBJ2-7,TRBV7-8,CASSLVGSSYEQYF,TGTGCCAGCAGCTTAGTGGGGAGCTCCTACGAGCAGTACTTC
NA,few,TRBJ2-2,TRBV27,CASSLRAAAGELFF,TGTGCCAGCAGTTTAAGGGCAGCGGCCGGGGAGCTGTTTTTT
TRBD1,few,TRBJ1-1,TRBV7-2,CASSLTTGGKSEAFF,TGTGCCAGCAGCTTAACGACAGGGGGAAAGTCTGAAGCTTTCTTT
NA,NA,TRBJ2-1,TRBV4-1,CASSFGPDEQFF,TGCGCCAGCAGCTTCGGGCCGGATGAGCAGTTCTTC
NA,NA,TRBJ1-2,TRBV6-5,CASSYLGASNSIGYTF,TGTGCCAGCAGTTACTTGGGAGCATCAAACTCAATAGGCTACACCTTC
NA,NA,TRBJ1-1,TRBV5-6,CASSPEAGQNTEAFF,TGTGCCAGCAGCCCCGAGGCGGGGCAGAACACTGAAGCTTTCTTT
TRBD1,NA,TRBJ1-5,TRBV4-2,CASSQIHGQDSNQPQHF,TGTGCCAGCAGCCAAATACACGGACAGGATAGCAATCAGCCCCAGCATTTT
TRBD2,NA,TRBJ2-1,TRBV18,CASSAGVNNEQFF,TGTGCCAGCTCAGCGGGGGTGAACAATGAGCAGTTCTTC
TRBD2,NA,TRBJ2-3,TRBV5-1,CASSASGREDTQYF,TGCGCCAGCAGCGCTAGCGGGAGGGAGGATACGCAGTATTTT
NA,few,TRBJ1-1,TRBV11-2,CASSLLAGNTEAFF,TGTGCCAGCAGCTTATTGGCTGGGAACACTGAAGCTTTCTTT
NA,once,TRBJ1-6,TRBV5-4,CASSLQGPNSPLHF,TGTGCCAGCAGCTTACAGGGCCCTAATTCACCCCTCCACTTT
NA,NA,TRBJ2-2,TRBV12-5,CASGLGMGQRGELFF,NA
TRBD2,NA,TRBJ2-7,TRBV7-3,CASSLGGRADEQYF,TGTGCCAGCAGCTTGGGCGGGAGGGCTGACGAGCAGTACTTC
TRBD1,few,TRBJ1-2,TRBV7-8,CASSRDRAFGYTF,TGTGCCAGCAGTCGCGACAGGGCCTTTGGCTACACCTTC
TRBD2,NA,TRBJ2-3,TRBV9,CASSVGIQPLADTDTQYF,TGTGCCAGCAGCGTAGGGATCCAGCCCCTAGCGGACACAGATACGCAGTATTTT
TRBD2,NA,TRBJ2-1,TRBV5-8,CASSLGLAGVGAYNEQFF,TGTGCCAGCAGCTTGGGACTAGCGGGAGTTGGCGCCTACAATGAGCAGTTCTTC
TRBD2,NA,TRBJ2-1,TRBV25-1,CASNSGRHNEQFF,TGTGCCAGCAACAGCGGGAGGCACAATGAGCAGTTCTTC
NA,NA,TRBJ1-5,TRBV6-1,CASSEHGRGTNQPQHF,TGTGCCAGCAGTGAACACGGCCGTGGAACCAATCAGCCCCAGCATTTT
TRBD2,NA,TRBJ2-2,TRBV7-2,CASSLRRGGANTGELFF,TGTGCCAGCAGCCTCAGACGCGGGGGGGCGAACACCGGGGAGCTGTTTTTT
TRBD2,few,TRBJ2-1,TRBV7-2,CASSSQGTSVYNEQFF,TGTGCCAGCAGCTCACAAGGGACTAGCGTATACAATGAGCAGTTCTTC
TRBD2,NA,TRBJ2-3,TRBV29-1,CSVGSSGVTDTQYF,TGCAGCGTTGGAAGTAGCGGGGTCACAGATACGCAGTATTTT
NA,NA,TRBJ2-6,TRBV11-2,CASSELSGANVLTF,TGTGCCAGCAGTGAACTTTCTGGGGCCAACGTCCTGACTTTC
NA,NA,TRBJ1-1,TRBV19,CASRGDRANTEAFF,TGTGCCAGTAGAGGGGACCGTGCGAACACTGAAGCTTTCTTT
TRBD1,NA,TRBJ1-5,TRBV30,CAWSPPGQGESSNQPQHF,TGTGCCTGGAGTCCCCCGGGACAGGGCGAGAGTAGCAATCAGCCCCAGCATTTT
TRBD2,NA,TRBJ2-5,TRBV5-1,CASSPVTSGRSYQETQYF,TGCGCCAGCAGCCCGGTGACTAGCGGGAGATCGTACCAAGAGACCCAGTACTTC
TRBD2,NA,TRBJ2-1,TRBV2,CASSSRGLAGGENEQFF,TGTGCCAGCAGTTCCCGCGGCCTAGCGGGAGGCGAGAATGAGCAGTTCTTC
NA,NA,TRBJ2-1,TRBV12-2,CASRRTSGLTYNEQFF,TGTGCAAGTCGTAGGACTAGCGGACTTACCTACAATGAGCAGTTCTTC
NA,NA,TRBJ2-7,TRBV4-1,CASSPLPQSSYEQYF,TGCGCCAGCAGCCCCTTACCACAGAGCTCCTACGAGCAGTACTTC
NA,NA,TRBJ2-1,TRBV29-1,CSVVVLSINEQFF,TGCAGCGTTGTTGTTCTGTCGATCAATGAGCAGTTCTTC
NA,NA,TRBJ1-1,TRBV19,CASSIVSTYGTEAFF,TGTGCCAGTAGTATCGTCTCCACGTATGGGACTGAAGCTTTCTTT